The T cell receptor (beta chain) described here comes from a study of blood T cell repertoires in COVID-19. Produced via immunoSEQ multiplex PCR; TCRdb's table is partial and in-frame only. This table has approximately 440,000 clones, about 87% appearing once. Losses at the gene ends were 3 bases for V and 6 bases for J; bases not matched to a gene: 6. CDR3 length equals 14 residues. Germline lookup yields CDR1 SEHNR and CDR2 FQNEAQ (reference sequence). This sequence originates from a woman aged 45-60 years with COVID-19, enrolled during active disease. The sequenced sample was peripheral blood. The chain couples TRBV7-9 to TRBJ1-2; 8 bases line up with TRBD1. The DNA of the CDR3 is TGTGCCAGCAGCTTGACGACAGGGGACAATGGCTACACCTTC. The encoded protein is CASSLTTGDNGYTF.